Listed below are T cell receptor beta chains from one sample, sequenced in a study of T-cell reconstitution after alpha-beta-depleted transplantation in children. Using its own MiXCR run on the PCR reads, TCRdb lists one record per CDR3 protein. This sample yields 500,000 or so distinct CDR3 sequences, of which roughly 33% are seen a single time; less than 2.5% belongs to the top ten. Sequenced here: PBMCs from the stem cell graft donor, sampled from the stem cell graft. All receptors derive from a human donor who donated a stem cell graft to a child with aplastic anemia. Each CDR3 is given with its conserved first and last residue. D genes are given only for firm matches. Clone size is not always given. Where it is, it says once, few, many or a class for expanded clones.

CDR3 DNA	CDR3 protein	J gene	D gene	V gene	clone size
TGTGCCAGCAGCTCGGGACTAGCGGGAGCTGGGTACAATGAGCAGTTCTTC	CASSSGLAGAGYNEQFF	TRBJ2-1	TRBD2	TRBV7-9	few
TGCAGTGCTATTGGACTAGCGGGACAATCGAGCTCCTACAATGAGCAGTTCTTC	CSAIGLAGQSSSYNEQFF	TRBJ2-1	TRBD2	TRBV20-1	.
TGCGCCAGCAGCTTTACTAGCGGGAGGGCCTTCAATGAGCAGTTCTTC	CASSFTSGRAFNEQFF	TRBJ2-1	TRBD2	TRBV5-1	few
TGTGCCAGCAGCTTACTCGGGACTAGCGGGAGTAGGGCAGATACGCAGTGTTTT	CASSLLGTSGSRADTQCF	TRBJ2-3	TRBD2	TRBV11-2	.
TGTGCCAGCTCACCCTTCCGGGACAGCGATAATTCACCCCTCCACTTT	CASSPFRDSDNSPLHF	TRBJ1-6	TRBD1	TRBV18	.
TGTGCCAGTAGTATTGGGGGTAATGGCTACACCTTC	CASSIGGNGYTF	TRBJ1-2	.	TRBV19	.
TGTGCCAGCAGTCTCGGGTCTAGCGGGAGGCATGAGCAGTTCTTC	CASSLGSSGRHEQFF	TRBJ2-1	TRBD2	TRBV6-1	.
TGTGCCAGCAGTCGGAGACAGGGGAGCTCCTACGAGCAGTACTTC	CASSRRQGSSYEQYF	TRBJ2-7	TRBD1	TRBV6-1	.
TGTGCCAGCAGCTTAGGGTCAGCTAGCGGGGAGCTGTTTTTT	CASSLGSASGELFF	TRBJ2-2	.	TRBV7-2	few
TGTGCCACCAGTGATCAAGGACTAGCGGTACCAGATACGCAGTATTTT	CATSDQGLAVPDTQYF	TRBJ2-3	TRBD2	TRBV24-1	.
TGTGCCAGCAGCTCCCCGAAGGGGGGGCCAACTAGCAATCAGCCCCAGCATTTT	CASSSPKGGPTSNQPQHF	TRBJ1-5	.	TRBV7-2	.
TGTGCCAGCTCACGACGGACAGGGGAACTCTACGAGCAGTACTTC	CASSRRTGELYEQYF	TRBJ2-7	TRBD1	TRBV18	.
TGTGCCAGCAGTGAATGGTACGGACAGGGAGATGAGCAGTTCTTC	CASSEWYGQGDEQFF	TRBJ2-1	TRBD1	TRBV25-1	.
TGTGCCAGTTCTACATCCAGGGGGACCTTCAACAATGAGCAGTTCTTC	CASSTSRGTFNNEQFF	TRBJ2-1	TRBD1	TRBV19	.
TGTGCCAGCAGTGAAGGTCGAGGAGGAAAACTGTTTTTT	CASSEGRGGKLFF	TRBJ1-4	.	TRBV6-1	few
TGTGCCAGCAGCCAAGTCCAAGCGAGTGAAGATACGCAGTATTTT	CASSQVQASEDTQYF	TRBJ2-3	.	TRBV7-9	few